This T cell receptor (delta chain) originates from a study of γδ T cells in repeated Plasmodium falciparum infection (dated by TCRdb to 2020 to 2023). Study-level background: The natural-infection arm enrolled Malian children exposed to intense seasonal malaria transmission, compared against age and gender matched Australian children. Four controlled human malaria infections were administered to about five malaria-naive U.S. adults over approximately 580 days by bites from P. falciparum NF54-infected Anopheles stephensi mosquitoes. Samples from controlled-infection subjects were taken at baseline, just before selected infections, and 21 days after each infection. The study examined how repeated Plasmodium falciparum infection shapes the human gammadelta T cell repertoire, using natural infection in Mali and controlled human malaria infection. Malian gammadelta TCR repertoires were analysed cross-sectionally during no-transmission periods and were analysed longitudinally across acute febrile malaria episodes. General findings and caveats noted by the study authors: Vdelta2-negative gammadelta TCR repertoires from Malian children appeared more clonally expanded, less diverse and less shared than those of Australian children. Generalizability was limited because the Malian cohort was drawn from a small rural village of predominantly one ethnic group. Waves of new clonotype selection in Vdelta2-negative, largely Vdelta1+, gammadelta TCR repertoires appeared to be driven by repeated controlled infections. Because the controlled-infection cohort was small, analysis of inter-individual variability in gammadelta T cell responses was limited. A highly stable polyclonal repertoire over time and infection, with many inter-individual overlapping TCRgamma sequences, was shown by Vgamma9/Vdelta2+ TCR repertoires.

For bulk TCR repertoire analysis, Vgamma9/Vdelta2+ and Vdelta2-negative gammadelta T cell populations were isolated by flow sorting from peripheral blood mononuclear cells. Trimming removed 2 bases from V and 0 bases from J; the gene matches leave 34 bases unexplained. CDR1 and CDR2 (TSWWSYY, QGS) derive from the germline V gene. Including cysteine and phenylalanine, the CDR3 has 27 amino acids. Just the 81-base CDR3 DNA is kept, in frame starting at base 1. Only a few counts were recorded for this clone. Its antigen is not yet known. There are no base qualities to consult, and no much larger clone falls within one base. The protocol used for the library was multiplex PCR. Sequencing instrument: Illumina MiSeq. From each sorted gammadelta T cell sample, both TCR gamma (TRG) and TCR delta (TRD) chains were sequenced. As for the original processing: Clonotype tree plots, accumulated frequency of the top 20 clonotypes, diversity index (DI) and D75 metrics were included in the repertoire analyses. With CATT, TCRdb called clones again from the public reads; duplicate DNA rows were later joined. TCRdb, not the original authors, processed these V and J calls. The sample records around 50,000 delta-chain clones, 1.5% to 2% of which are singletons. Clones ranked in the top ten supply roughly 24% of the sample.

Sequencing input: gamma-delta T cells from blood. Recombination joined TRDV1 with TRDJ1; 12 junctional bases match TRDD3. Here the J gene was assigned by germline matching of the DNA, as TCRdb has none. The origin of this receptor is a pool of human donors (malaria-infected and uninfected, not separated). The CDR3 amino acid sequence is: CALGEAVGTVKTPYWGIQTTYTDKLIF. The nucleotide sequence is given as TGTGCTCTTGGGGAAGCGGTAGGAACGGTCAAAACTCCGTACTGGGGGATACAAACCACGTACACCGATAAACTCATCTTT.